Shown below are 22 T cell receptor beta chains from a single sample sequenced in a study of metastatic and nonmetastatic thyroid tumors (dated by TCRdb to between 2020 and 2021). The protocol used for the library was PCR. The sample was run on an Illumina HiSeq 4000. TCRdb reprocessed the public reads (quality trimming at Q25 with fastp, clone calling with MiXCR) and kept in-frame beta chains. Present in this sample are 15,000 or so clones, approximately 25% of which were seen just once. The ten largest make up about 13% of the sample. No treatment had been received by any patient before thyroid surgery. Sequenced: adjacent normal tissue. These receptors were obtained from a female donor with papillary thyroid cancer or a benign thyroid nodule (not recorded which). Some clones in this sample may be carry-over from other donors' samples.

V usage is TRBV27 and J usage is TRBJ2-3, with unresolved D. Germline V gives CDR1 MNHEY, CDR2 SMNVEV (reference sequence). V was clipped by 8 bases and J by 6 bases, with 6 bases between them. This CDR3 has 10 amino acids. CDR3 sequence reads: CASGWDTQYF. In nucleotides, the CDR3 is TGTGCCAGCGGGTGGGATACGCAGTATTTT.

The table lists this clone with a few counts. This sample includes further DNA sequences coding for the same CDR3. DNA for the CDR3: TGTGCCTGGCGGAGTCAGCCCCAGCATTTT. Translation gives CAWRSQPQHF. This rearrangement joins TRBV30 to TRBJ1-5; no clear D gene. Trimming left V 5 bases short and J 6 bases short, with 5 bases between. Germline V lookup: CDR1 GTSNPN, CDR2 SVGIG (reference sequence). This CDR3 region has 10 residues.

The gene calls are TRBV7-8 and TRBJ1-1; D possibly corresponds to TRBD1 (6 bases). V was cut by 5 bases and J by 1 base, with 14 bases left in between. Germline CDR1 is SGHVS and CDR2 is FQNEAQ. CDR3 length equals 15 residues. The CDR3 loop reads CASSPYVGGNTEAFF. In DNA form, the CDR3 reads TGTGCCAGCAGCCCCTACGTAGGGGGGAACACTGAAGCTTTCTTT.

The chain couples TRBV11-2 to TRBJ2-3; D is possibly TRBD1 (5 bases). The ends were cut back, 6 bases at V and 1 base at J, with 14 bases in the middle. The CDR3 runs to 15 residues. Germline values: CDR1 SGHAT, CDR2 FQNNGV. Here the CDR3 DNA reads TGTGCCAGCAGTCCCAGAGACAGAGGCACAGATACGCAGTATTTT. Its protein product is CASSPRDRGTDTQYF.

This clone was found a few times. CDR3 amino acids: CASSWASNILDEQYF. CDR3 in DNA: TGTGCCAGCAGTTGGGCATCTAATATATTAGACGAGCAGTACTTC. The chain carries TRBV6-1 and TRBJ2-7; D is uncertain. CDR1 and CDR2 (germline): MNHNS, SASEGT. This CDR3 is 15 amino acids long. V was trimmed by 5 bases and J by 5 bases, leaving 19 bases between them.

The chain employs TRBV2 and TRBJ2-3; D unresolved. V was shortened by 2 bases and J by 5 bases, with 5 bases between the two germline ends. The CDR3 runs 12 residues. Germline CDR1 is SNHLY and CDR2 is FYNNEI. CDR3 sequence (DNA): TGTGCCAGCAGTGAAACGGAAGATACGCAGTATTTT. This translates into CASSETEDTQYF.

This clone is deemed large. The chain recombines TRBV12-3 or TRBV12-4 with TRBJ1-5, with D unclear. The CDR3 is 14 amino acids. Trimming stripped 5 bases from V and 4 bases from J, with 12 bases between. The CDR3 DNA sequence: TGTGCCAGCAGTCCCACCGGAGGGAATCAGCCCCAGCATTTT. Encoded protein: CASSPTGGNQPQHF.

As regards this clone: The junction does not match germline at one end; this may be a read error. The chain couples TRBV7-6 to TRBJ1-1; unclear D gene. Germline lookup yields CDR1 SGHVS and CDR2 FNYEAQ. The CDR3 sequence is 13 residues long. This CDR3 reads CASSSQENTESFF. For the CDR3, the DNA is TGTGCCAGCAGCTCTCAGGAGAACACTGAATCTTTCTTT.

This clone was recorded once. The J gene is TRBJ2-7, the V gene TRBV7-2; D possibly uses TRBD1 or TRBD2 (5 bases each). V gave up 8 bases and J gave up 0 bases, with 17 bases separating them. In germline, CDR1 is SGHTA, CDR2 FQGNSA. CDR3 length equals 15 residues. The CDR3 DNA reads as TGTGCCAGCGGCGAGGGGTTAGGGAGCTCCTACGAGCAGTACTTC. Translated, it gives CASGEGLGSSYEQYF.

In the case of this clone: A much larger clone lies one base from this, so it may be a read error. The chain links TRBV6-5 to TRBJ2-7; 7 bases fit TRBD1. CDR1 MNHEY and CDR2 SVGAGI come from the germline V gene. This CDR3 is built from 16 residues. The CDR3 reads CASTYAVTGTAYEQYF. The CDR3 nucleotides are TGTGCCAGCACTTACGCGGTGACCGGGACAGCCTACGAGCAGTACTTC.

This clone has a handful of counts. The chain joins TRBV12-3 or TRBV12-4 to TRBJ2-1; possibly TRBD1 for D (6 bases). V gave up 4 bases and J gave up 3 bases, with 13 bases separating them. The CDR3 is 15 amino acids. The chain's CDR3 is CASSSTGTIYNEQFF. In DNA form, the CDR3 reads TGTGCCAGCAGTTCCACAGGGACGATCTACAATGAGCAGTTCTTC.

This chain links TRBV2 with TRBJ1-2; the D is unclear. The ends were cut back, 6 bases at V and 4 bases at J, with 6 bases in the middle. Germline CDR1 reads SNHLY; CDR2 reads FYNNEI. The CDR3 has 11 residues. The CDR3 loop reads CASRNFYGYTF. The CDR3 DNA is TGTGCCAGCAGGAACTTCTATGGCTACACCTTC.

Many counts were recorded for this clone. The chain recombines TRBV20-1 with TRBJ1-1; weak D call: TRBD1 (6 bases). This CDR3 is built from 17 residues. CDR1 and CDR2 (germline): DFQATT, SNEGSKA (reference sequence). V lost 0 bases, J lost 5 bases, and 22 bases lay in between. In nucleotides, the CDR3 is TGCAGTGCTAGAGATCTAAATAGGGACAATCGGGGGACTGAAGCTTTCTTT. Its translation: CSARDLNRDNRGTEAFF.

V is TRBV7-2 and J is TRBJ2-6; no reliable D call. V lost 5 bases to trimming and J lost 5 bases, with 10 bases between them. Looked up from germline, CDR1 is SGHTA and CDR2 is FQGNSA. This CDR3 has 14 residues. CDR3 region: CASSRTTRANVLTF. The CDR3 region has the DNA TGTGCCAGCAGCCGTACTACGAGGGCCAACGTCCTGACTTTC.

This clone appeared once. The chain recombines TRBV9 with TRBJ1-3; D uncertain. The V end was cut by 4 bases, the J end by 0 bases, with 17 bases between. CDR3 length: 17 residues. Per the germline V gene, CDR1 is SGDLS and CDR2 is YYNGEE. The CDR3 nucleotides are TGTGCCAGCAGCCCGCGAACTACATTACACTCTGGAAACACCATATATTTT. Translation gives CASSPRTTLHSGNTIYF.

This clone is large. This CDR3 reads CASSEGDGVMGSNGYTF. The DNA for the CDR3 is TGCGCCAGCAGTGAAGGGGACGGAGTCATGGGGTCCAATGGCTACACCTTC. This sequence joins TRBV10-2 and TRBJ1-2, with D possibly being TRBD1 (5 bases). This CDR3 is built from 17 residues. The germline V gene has CDR1 WSHSY and CDR2 SAAADI. V lost 3 bases and J 6 bases, leaving 23 bases between the germline ends.

By sample share, this clone is large (0.1 to 1%). The rearrangement uses TRBV2 and TRBJ2-7; the D gene could be TRBD1 or TRBD2 (6 bases each). The CDR3 length is 14 residues. V lost 5 bases and J lost 4, with 15 bases in between. Germline V gene sequence: CDR1 SNHLY, CDR2 FYNNEI. The CDR3 region is CASSREGGVYEQYF. CDR3 nucleotides: TGTGCCAGCAGTCGAGAGGGGGGTGTTTACGAGCAGTACTTC.

This clone was counted at least ten times. One base away lies a much larger clone, so this may be a sequencing read error. Distinct nucleotide sequences in the sample also encode this CDR3. The chain recombines TRBV20-1 with TRBJ2-3; D is possibly TRBD2 (6 bases). In germline, CDR1 is DFQATT, CDR2 SNEGSKA (reference sequence). This CDR3 has 13 amino acids. Written as DNA, the CDR3 is TGCAGTGCTAGGGGGGGAAGCACAGATACGCAGTACTTT. This codes for CSARGGSTDTQYF.

By share, this clone ranks as medium-sized. The chain joins TRBV12-3 or TRBV12-4 to TRBJ2-1, with TRBD2 matching 10 bases. The CDR3 has 15 amino acids. With 6 bases clipped from V and 10 bases from J, the junction kept 12 bases outside the gene matches. CDR3 in amino acids: CASSLPSGGLAEQFF. The CDR3 coding sequence is TGTGCCAGCAGCCTCCCTAGCGGGGGATTAGCGGAGCAGTTCTTC.

This clone came up once. The genes are TRBV5-1 and TRBJ2-4; D tentatively fits TRBD1 or TRBD2 (5 bases each). The CDR3 consists of 18 residues. Trimming removed 0 bases from V and 0 bases from J, with 16 bases in between. Germline V CDR1 and CDR2: SGHRS, YFSETQ. CDR3 nucleotides: TGCGCCAGCAGCTTGGCGGGCCACCGGGGCCTAGCCAAAAACATTCAGTACTTC. Translated: CASSLAGHRGLAKNIQYF.

This clone was picked up one time. The chain is built from TRBV2 and TRBJ2-1; 14 bases agree with TRBD2. V was clipped by 6 bases and J by 9 bases; unmatched bases: 4. Germline assignment: CDR1 SNHLY and CDR2 FYNNEI. CDR3 size: 14 residues. The CDR3 nucleotides are TGTGCCAGCAGAAAGGGACTAGCGGGAGTTGAGCAGTTCTTC. Translation: CASRKGLAGVEQFF.

This rearrangement joins TRBV7-9 to TRBJ2-1, with D possibly called TRBD1 or TRBD2 (5 bases each). The germline gives CDR1 SEHNR, CDR2 FQNEAQ (reference sequence). Deletions cut 2 bases from V and 7 bases from J, with 12 bases between. The CDR3 contains 14 residues. The CDR3 is CASSLRGVRNEQFF. In nucleotides, the CDR3 is TGTGCCAGCAGCTTAAGGGGAGTTAGGAATGAGCAGTTCTTC.